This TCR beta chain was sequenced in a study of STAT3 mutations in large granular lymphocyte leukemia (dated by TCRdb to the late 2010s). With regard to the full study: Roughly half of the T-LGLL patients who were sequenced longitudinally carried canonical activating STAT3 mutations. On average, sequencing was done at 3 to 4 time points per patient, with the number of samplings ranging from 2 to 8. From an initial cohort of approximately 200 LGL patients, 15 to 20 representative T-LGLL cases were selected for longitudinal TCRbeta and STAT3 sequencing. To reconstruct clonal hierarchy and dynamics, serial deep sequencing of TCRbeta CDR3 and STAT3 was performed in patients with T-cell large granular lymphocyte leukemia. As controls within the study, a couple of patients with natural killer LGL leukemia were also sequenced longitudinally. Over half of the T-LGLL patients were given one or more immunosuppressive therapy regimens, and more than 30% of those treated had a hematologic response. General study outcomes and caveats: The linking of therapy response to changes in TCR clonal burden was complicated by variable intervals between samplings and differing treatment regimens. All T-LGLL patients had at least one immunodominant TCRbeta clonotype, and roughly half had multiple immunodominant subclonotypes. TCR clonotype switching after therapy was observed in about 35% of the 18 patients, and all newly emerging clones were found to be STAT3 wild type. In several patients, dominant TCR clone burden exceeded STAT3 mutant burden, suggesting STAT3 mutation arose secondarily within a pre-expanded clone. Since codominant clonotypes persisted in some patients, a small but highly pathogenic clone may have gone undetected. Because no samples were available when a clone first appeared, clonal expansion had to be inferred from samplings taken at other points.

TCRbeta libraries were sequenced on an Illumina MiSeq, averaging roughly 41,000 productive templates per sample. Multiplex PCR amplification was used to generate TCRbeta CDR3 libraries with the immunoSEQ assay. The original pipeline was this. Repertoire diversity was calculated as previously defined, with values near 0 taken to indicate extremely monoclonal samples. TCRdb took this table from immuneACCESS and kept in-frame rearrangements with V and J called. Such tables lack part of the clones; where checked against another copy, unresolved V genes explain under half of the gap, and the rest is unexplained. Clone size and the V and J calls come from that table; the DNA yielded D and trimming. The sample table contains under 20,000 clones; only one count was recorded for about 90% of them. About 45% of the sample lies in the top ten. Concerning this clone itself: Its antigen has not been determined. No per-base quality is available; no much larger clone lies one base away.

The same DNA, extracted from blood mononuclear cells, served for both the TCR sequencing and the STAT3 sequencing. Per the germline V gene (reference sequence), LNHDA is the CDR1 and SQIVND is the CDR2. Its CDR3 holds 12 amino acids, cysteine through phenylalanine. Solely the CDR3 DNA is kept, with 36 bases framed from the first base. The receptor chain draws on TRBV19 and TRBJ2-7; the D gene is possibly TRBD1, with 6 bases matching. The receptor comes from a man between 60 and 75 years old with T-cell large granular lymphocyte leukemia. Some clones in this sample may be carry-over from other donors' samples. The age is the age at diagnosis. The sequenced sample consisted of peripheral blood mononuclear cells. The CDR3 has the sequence CAAGAGLNEQYF. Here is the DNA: TGTGCGGCAGGGGCCGGGTTGAACGAGCAGTACTTC.